This TCR beta chain stems from a study of blood T cell repertoires in COVID-19. V shed 5 bases, J shed 2 bases, and the junction held 20 bases outside the gene matches. Germline V lookup: CDR1 SGHAT, CDR2 FQNNGV. The CDR3 runs to 19 residues. Profiling relied on immunoSEQ multiplex PCR, and the TCRdb table lists in-frame clones only, not all of them. Of hundreds of thousands of clones listed, 87% are singletons. The chain uses TRBV11-2 and TRBJ2-5; 7 bases match TRBD2. The sequenced sample consisted of peripheral blood. This sequence originates from a man aged 18 to 29 with active or convalescent COVID-19. The CDR3 loop is CASSGGGREAGVFQETQYF. CDR3 nucleotide sequence: TGTGCCAGCAGCGGGGGGGGTCGTGAAGCGGGCGTATTTCAAGAGACCCAGTACTTC. Variable domain in full (rest from reference TRBV11-2 and TRBJ2-5): EAGVAQSPRYKIIEKRQSVAFWCNPISGHATLYWYQQILGQGPKLLIQFQNNGVVDDSQLPKDRFSAERLKGVDSTLKIQPAKLEDSAVYLCASSGGGREAGVFQETQYFGPGTRLLVL.